Below, 10 T cell receptor beta chains from the same sample are listed, as sequenced in a study of technical replicates of blood from four donors (dated 2017 in TCRdb). The library was generated by the immunoSEQ multiplex PCR assay. TCRdb holds this immuneACCESS table with in-frame rearrangements only. Some clones are missing; in checked studies, unresolved V genes explain under half, and the rest has no known cause. Here the sample has more than 90,000 clones; approximately 95% occur a single time. The biggest ten clones account for about 0.37% of the sample. The source material was T cells isolated from PBMCs. The receptors derive from a human donor in good health.

This chain joins TRBV27 and TRBJ2-3, with 9 bases identical to TRBD2. CDR3 length: 14 amino acids. Germline lookup yields CDR1 MNHEY and CDR2 SMNVEV (reference sequence). Trimming removed 7 bases from V and 3 bases from J; junction bases left unmatched: 5. CDR3 sequence reads: CASMISGSTDTQYF. CDR3 bases: TGTGCCAGCATGATTAGCGGGAGTACAGATACGCAGTATTTT.

A word on this clone: The junction shows a germline mismatch at one end, possibly a read error. The chain uses TRBV7-7 and TRBJ2-3; TRBD2 matches 13 bases. CDR1 and CDR2 from the germline V gene are SSHAT and FNYEAQ (reference sequence). The CDR3 length is 18 residues. The CDR3, as DNA: TGTGCTAGCAGCTCAGGACTAGCGGGAGAGTTGGGCACAGATACGCAGTATTTT. It is translated as CASSSGLAGELGTDTQYF.

V usage is TRBV27 and J usage is TRBJ2-1, with TRBD1 identical over 10 bases. The CDR3 extends over 12 amino acids. The germline gives CDR1 MNHEY, CDR2 SMNVEV (reference sequence). Trimming removed 6 bases from V and 10 bases from J; junction bases left unmatched: 3. Here the CDR3 reads CASRTGGREQFF. Here the CDR3 DNA reads TGTGCCAGCAGGACAGGGGGCAGGGAGCAGTTCTTC.

The chain employs TRBV4-1 and TRBJ1-1, with TRBD1 matching over 7 bases. Germline CDR1 and CDR2: MGHRA and YSYEKL. This CDR3 has 15 amino acids. Germline trimming cut 4 bases from V and 4 bases from J; bases unmatched to any gene: 9. In DNA, the CDR3 is TGCGCCAGCAGCCCACCCCTTACAGGGGTCACTGAAGCTTTCTTT. Encoded protein: CASSPPLTGVTEAFF.

This rearrangement joins TRBV5-4 to TRBJ2-7; weak D call: TRBD1 (5 bases). The V end was cut by 0 bases, the J end by 7 bases, with 14 bases between. This CDR3 is built from 14 residues. Looked up from germline, CDR1 is SGHNT and CDR2 is YYREEE (reference sequence). CDR3: CASSLGQRIEEQYF. In nucleotides, the CDR3 is TGTGCCAGCAGCTTGGGACAGCGAATTGAGGAGCAGTACTTC.

CDR3 sequence reads: CASSAGTGAGNTIYF. DNA for the CDR3: TGTGCCAGCAGTGCAGGGACAGGGGCTGGAAACACCATATATTTT. The rearrangement joins TRBV2 to TRBJ1-3; 10 bases are shared with TRBD1. Germline-derived CDR1 and CDR2 are SNHLY and FYNNEI. With 4 bases clipped from V and 2 bases from J, the junction kept 2 bases outside the gene matches. The CDR3 contains 15 residues.

The J gene is TRBJ2-7, the V gene TRBV2; 8 bases agree with TRBD1. Trimming took 11 bases from V and 5 from J; bases not matched to a gene: 5. The CDR3 has 11 amino acids. Per the germline V gene, CDR1 is SNHLY and CDR2 is FYNNEI. CDR3 amino acids: CAGRTGNEQYF. The CDR3 nucleotides are TGTGCCGGACGGACAGGGAACGAGCAGTACTTC.

The chain employs TRBV2 and TRBJ2-7; D perhaps matches TRBD2 (6 bases). V was pared by 7 bases and J by 7 bases, with 11 bases between. The CDR3 extends over 11 amino acids. Germline V CDR1 and CDR2: SNHLY, FYNNEI. CDR3 residues: CASISGTEQYF. The DNA of the CDR3 is TGTGCCAGCATTAGCGGTACGGAGCAGTACTTC.

This rearrangement joins TRBV9 to TRBJ2-2; D unclear. The CDR3 covers 13 residues. The V and J ends lost 4 bases and 7 bases respectively, with 11 bases between them. Germline loops: CDR1 SGDLS, CDR2 YYNGEE. This CDR3 reads CASSTLVGGELFF. CDR3 in DNA: TGTGCCAGCAGCACCCTAGTAGGCGGGGAGCTGTTTTTT.

The gene calls are TRBV2 and TRBJ2-2, with TRBD2 matching 12 bases. Trimming removed 6 bases from V and 6 bases from J; junction bases left unmatched: 8. This CDR3 has 16 residues. Germline V gene sequence: CDR1 SNHLY, CDR2 FYNNEI. The CDR3 sequence is CASRGRLAGEAGELFF. Here the CDR3 DNA reads TGTGCCAGCAGGGGGAGACTAGCGGGAGAAGCCGGGGAGCTGTTTTTT. Looking up the rest from reference TRBV2 and TRBJ2-2 gives the full variable domain: EPEVTQTPSHQVTQMGQEVILRCVPISNHLYFYWYRQILGQKVEFLVSFYNNEISEKSEIFDDQFSVERPDGSNFTLKIRSTKLEDSAMYFCASRGRLAGEAGELFFGEGSRLTVL.